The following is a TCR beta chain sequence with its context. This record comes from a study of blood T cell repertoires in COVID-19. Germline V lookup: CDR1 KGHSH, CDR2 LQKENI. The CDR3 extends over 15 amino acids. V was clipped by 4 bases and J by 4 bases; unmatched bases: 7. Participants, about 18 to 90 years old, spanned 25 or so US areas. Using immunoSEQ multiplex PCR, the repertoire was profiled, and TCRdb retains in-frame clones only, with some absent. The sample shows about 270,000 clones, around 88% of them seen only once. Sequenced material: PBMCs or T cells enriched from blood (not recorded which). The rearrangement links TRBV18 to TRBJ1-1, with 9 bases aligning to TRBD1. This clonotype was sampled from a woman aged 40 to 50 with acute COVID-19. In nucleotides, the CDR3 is TGTGCCAGCTCACAGAACAGGGGGCATAGCACTGAAGCTTTCTTT. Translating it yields CASSQNRGHSTEAFF.